This T cell receptor beta chain was captured in a study of T cell responses to AZD1222 COVID-19 vaccine. To note about this clone: The antigen is undetermined.

After removal of 10 bases from V and 0 bases from J, the junction contained 7 bases not matched to a gene. Germline lookup yields CDR1 MNHEY and CDR2 SVGAGI. The CDR3 is 15 residues long. General study findings and limits: Clonal diversity was possibly underestimated, and white British individuals and females predominated among donors. Seropositive status at baseline applied to only a handful of AZD1222 recipients. Reportedly, close to half of spike-specific TCRs are directed against unmutated variant regions.

Libraries were prepared by immunoSEQ multiplex PCR; TCRdb keeps only in-frame clonotypes and omits some of them. The table lists over 45,000 clones, 70% to 90% of them singletons. The J gene is TRBJ1-2, the V gene TRBV6-5, with TRBD1 matching over 11 bases. Sequencing was performed on peripheral blood, taken on day 0 of AZD1222 vaccination. This sequence was found in an adult in good health. For the CDR3, the DNA is TGTGCCACCCGGACAGGGGGCGAAGCTAACTATGGCTACACCTTC. This codes for CATRTGGEANYGYTF.